This T cell receptor beta chain comes out of a study of T-cell memory formation after mild COVID-19. In the study overall: Among the donors, TCR clusters were largely specific to each donor. The study's findings and limits: Largely, contracting CD4+ clones fell within CM and EM, and contracting CD8+ clones within EMRA.

One entry per CDR3 protein results from TCRdb running MiXCR on the 5' RACE reads. The sample holds approximately 290,000 distinct CDR3 sequences, roughly a fifth seen once. Germline V gene data show CDR1 as MGHRA and CDR2 as YSYEKL. The CDR3 covers 15 residues. The V end was cut by 0 bases, the J end by 6 bases, with 12 bases between. In this sample, this clonotype turned up a few times. Its antigen is unknown. The rearrangement joins TRBV4-1 to TRBJ2-1, with a weak D call TRBD1 (6 bases). What was sequenced was PBMCs or a T cell subset sorted from them (not recorded which). The clonotype was recovered from a man aged 18 to 30 who had mild COVID-19 (a few samples of this study predate the infection). Cell type and time point are not known. CDR3 in DNA: TGCGCCAGCAGCCAAGAGAGCGTACAGGGCAATGAGCAGTTCTTC. Its translation: CASSQESVQGNEQFF.